The 21 T cell receptor beta chains below all came from one sample that was sequenced in a study of somatic mutations in cytotoxic T cells in rheumatoid arthritis (dated by TCRdb to 2015 to 2018). Library preparation used the immunoSEQ multiplex PCR assay. TCRdb carries this immuneACCESS record with in-frame sequences only. Its versions omit some clonotypes, under half of them owing to an unresolved V gene in the studies checked, with the rest unexplained. Counted in this sample were tens of thousands of clones; about 83% of them appeared once. The biggest ten clones account for 14% of the sample. The sample comprised CD8+ T cells sorted from blood. The receptors come from an adult with rheumatoid arthritis.

The gene calls are TRBV11-2 and TRBJ1-1, with 9 positions matching TRBD1. The CDR3 consists of 14 residues. V gave up 6 bases and J gave up 5 bases; unmatched junction bases: 7. Germline CDR1 and CDR2: SGHAT and FQNNGV. Here the CDR3 reads CASSSTGGETEAFF. CDR3 sequence (DNA): TGTGCCAGCAGTTCCACAGGGGGCGAAACTGAAGCTTTCTTT.

The rearrangement links TRBV11-3 to TRBJ2-6, with unresolved D. V was trimmed by 6 bases and J by 1 base, leaving 10 bases between them. Per the germline V gene, CDR1 is SGHNT and CDR2 is YENEEA. This CDR3 has 15 amino acids. Written as DNA, the CDR3 is TGTGCCAGCAGTTTCCCTTTATCTGGGGCCAACGTCCTGACTTTC. This codes for CASSFPLSGANVLTF.

The rearrangement joins TRBV6-4 to TRBJ2-3; perhaps D is TRBD1 or TRBD2 (6 bases each). From germline, CDR1 is MRHNA and CDR2 SNTAGT. This CDR3 is 16 amino acids long. V lost 0 bases to trimming and J lost 2 bases, with 12 bases between them. CDR3 sequence: CASSDSAAGHTDTQYF. The CDR3 coding sequence is TGTGCCAGCAGTGACTCGGCCGCGGGACACACAGATACGCAGTATTTT.

This clone occurred a few times. The chain links TRBV6-1 to TRBJ2-6; TRBD2 agrees at 8 bases. This CDR3 region has 16 residues. Germline loops: CDR1 MNHNS, CDR2 SASEGT. J was trimmed by 0 bases and V by 2 bases; bases with no gene match: 0. The CDR3 sequence is CASSEREGSGANVLTF. For the CDR3, the DNA is TGTGCCAGCAGTGAACGGGAGGGCTCTGGGGCCAACGTCCTGACTTTC.

CDR3 nucleotides: TGTGCCAGCAGCTCCCGGGACGGAGTCAATGAGCAGTTCTTC. It translates to CASSSRDGVNEQFF. The chain links TRBV7-6 to TRBJ2-1; D tentatively reads TRBD1 or TRBD2 (5 bases each). In germline, CDR1 is SGHVS, CDR2 FNYEAQ. The CDR3 sequence is 14 residues long. V was clipped by 4 bases and J by 6 bases, with 13 bases between them.

The rearrangement links TRBV25-1 to TRBJ2-5, with TRBD1 identical over 8 bases. Losses at the gene ends were 4 bases for V and 2 bases for J; bases not matched to a gene: 9. Germline V gene data show CDR1 as MGHDK and CDR2 as SYGVNS. The CDR3 runs to 16 residues. The CDR3 DNA sequence: TGTGCCAGCAGTGCAGGGACAGGCATTCTTCAAGAGACCCAGTACTTC. Protein: CASSAGTGILQETQYF. The full variable domain, completed using reference TRBV25-1 and TRBJ2-5, is EADIYQTPRYLVIGTGKKITLECSQTMGHDKMYWYQQDPGMELHLIHYSYGVNSTEKGDLSSESTVSRIRTEHFPLTLESARPSHTSQYLCASSAGTGILQETQYFGPGTRLLVL.

The chain joins TRBV28 to TRBJ2-5; TRBD1 might be the D (7 bases). Per germline, CDR1 MDHEN and CDR2 SYDVKM. V lost 2 bases, J lost 4 bases, and 11 bases lay in between. The CDR3 extends over 14 amino acids. CDR3: CASSLPQGGETQYF. CDR3 bases: TGTGCCAGCAGTTTACCCCAGGGGGGAGAGACCCAGTACTTC.

The CDR3 spells CASSPAGVRRSADTQYF. Here the CDR3 DNA reads TGTGCCAGCAGCCCGGCGGGGGTTCGGCGGTCCGCAGATACGCAGTATTTT. The gene calls are TRBV5-6 and TRBJ2-3, with 7 bases aligning to TRBD2. The length of the CDR3 is 17 residues. J lost 4 bases, V lost 4 bases, and 15 bases had no gene match. Germline V lookup: CDR1 SGHDT, CDR2 YYEEEE. Based on the CDR3 plus reference TRBV5-6 and TRBJ2-3, the full variable domain is DAGVTQSPTHLIKTRGQQVTLRCSPKSGHDTVSWYQQALGQGPQFIFQYYEEEERQRGNFPDRFSGHQFPNYSSELNVNALLLGDSALYLCASSPAGVRRSADTQYFGPGTRLTVL.

This sequence joins TRBV13 and TRBJ1-2; D is perhaps TRBD1 (5 bases). This CDR3 has 15 residues. Germline assignment: CDR1 PRHDT and CDR2 FYEKMQ (reference sequence). Trimming took off 3 bases at V and 0 bases at J, with 11 bases between the two ends. The CDR3 DNA reads TGTGCCAGCAGCTTGGGACGGACCTCTAACTATGGCTACACCTTC. Its translation is CASSLGRTSNYGYTF.

J is TRBJ2-3 and V is TRBV7-8; 7 nucleotides line up with TRBD2. Germline CDR1 and CDR2: SGHVS and FQNEAQ. The CDR3 contains 15 residues. J gave up 0 bases and V 5 bases, and 5 bases lay outside the gene matches. CDR3 loop: CASSPLGGSTDTQYF. As DNA, the CDR3 is TGTGCCAGCAGCCCACTGGGGGGGAGCACAGATACGCAGTATTTT. Looking up the rest from reference TRBV7-8 and TRBJ2-3 gives the full variable domain: GAGVSQSPRYKVAKRGQDVALRCDPISGHVSLFWYQQALGQGPEFLTYFQNEAQLDKSGLPSDRFFAERPEGSVSTLKIQRTQQEDSAVYLCASSPLGGSTDTQYFGPGTRLTVL.

The chain joins TRBV2 to TRBJ2-1, with 10 bases lining up with TRBD2. The germline V gene has CDR1 SNHLY and CDR2 FYNNEI. This CDR3 contains 15 residues. V trimming: 2 bases; J trimming: 8 bases; junction bases outside the gene matches: 6. This CDR3 reads CASSEKSSGGDEQFF. DNA for the CDR3: TGTGCCAGCAGTGAAAAGTCTAGCGGGGGCGATGAGCAGTTCTTC.

The CDR3 is CASSPGNLGQPQHF. The CDR3 bases are TGTGCCAGCAGTCCGGGGAATTTGGGCCAGCCCCAGCATTTT. V gene TRBV27 combines with J gene TRBJ1-5; D unclear. Germline CDR1 and CDR2: MNHEY and SMNVEV (reference sequence). The ends were cut back, 5 bases at V and 7 bases at J, with 15 bases in the middle. The CDR3 covers 14 residues.

The J gene is TRBJ1-3, the V gene TRBV7-2; TRBD1 matches at 7 bases. The length of the CDR3 is 14 residues. J gave up 4 bases and V 2 bases, and 2 bases lay outside the gene matches. Germline-derived CDR1 and CDR2 are SGHTA and FQGNSA. CDR3 sequence: CASSLLGQGNTIYF. The CDR3 bases are TGTGCCAGCAGCTTACTGGGACAGGGAAACACCATATATTTT.

The chain couples TRBV19 to TRBJ2-1; D is unclear. Between the trimmed V and J ends, which lost 5 bases and 8 bases, there was a span of 16 bases. Germline values: CDR1 LNHDA, CDR2 SQIVND (reference sequence). This CDR3 region has 14 residues. The CDR3 bases are TGTGCCAGTAGTGTTGCTTCGGCGGCCCATGAGCAGTTCTTC. Its protein is CASSVASAAHEQFF.

Only one count was recorded for this clone. The chain is built from TRBV27 and TRBJ2-1; a possible D gene is TRBD2 (7 bases). The germline gives CDR1 MNHEY, CDR2 SMNVEV (reference sequence). Trimming left V 6 bases short and J 2 bases short, with 14 bases between. This CDR3 region has 15 residues. CDR3 nucleotides: TGTGCCAGCAGGAAGGGGGGGGGACCCTACAATGAGCAGTTCTTC. This sequence encodes CASRKGGGPYNEQFF.

The chain employs TRBV7-9 and TRBJ1-2; D gene ambiguous. This CDR3 region has 13 residues. V lost 3 bases to trimming and J lost 10 bases, with 15 bases between them. Germline V gene data show CDR1 as SEHNR and CDR2 as FQNEAQ (reference sequence). The CDR3 loop reads CASSFAEQWAYTF. The CDR3 DNA reads TGTGCCAGCAGCTTTGCGGAACAGTGGGCCTACACCTTC.

This chain joins TRBV13 and TRBJ2-5, with D unclear. The CDR3 totals 16 residues. V was cut by 2 bases and J by 3 bases, with 16 bases left in between. Per the germline V gene, CDR1 is PRHDT and CDR2 is FYEKMQ (reference sequence). CDR3 sequence: CASSLRLGEPKETQYF. CDR3 nucleotide sequence: TGTGCCAGCAGCTTACGTCTAGGAGAACCCAAAGAGACCCAGTACTTC.

The chain uses TRBV7-8 and TRBJ2-2; D remains unclear. The CDR3 is made up of 15 amino acids. V lost 5 bases and J 0 bases, leaving 10 bases between the germline ends. Germline values: CDR1 SGHVS, CDR2 FQNEAQ. In DNA form, the CDR3 reads TGTGCCAGCAGCGCCGTTCACCCGAACACCGGGGAGCTGTTTTTT. Translating it yields CASSAVHPNTGELFF.

The chain combines TRBV27 with TRBJ2-7, with 8 bases that match TRBD2. The trim removed 5 bases at V and 1 base at J, leaving 1 base unmatched. The CDR3 has 13 residues. Per germline, CDR1 MNHEY and CDR2 SMNVEV (reference sequence). The CDR3 protein is CASSSGGSYEQYF. CDR3 nucleotides: TGTGCCAGCAGTAGCGGGGGATCCTACGAGCAGTACTTC.

The chain couples TRBV7-8 to TRBJ1-1; D remains unclear. V dropped 1 base and J dropped 5 bases, with 5 bases sitting between them. The CDR3 is 12 amino acids. CDR1 is SGHVS, CDR2 FQNEAQ, per germline. The CDR3 here is CASSLGVTEAFF. The CDR3 nucleotides are TGTGCCAGCAGCTTAGGAGTGACTGAAGCTTTCTTT.

This chain joins TRBV13 and TRBJ2-2; D remains unclear. This CDR3 region has 13 residues. V was pared by 0 bases and J by 6 bases, with 5 bases between. Germline loops: CDR1 PRHDT, CDR2 FYEKMQ (reference sequence). CDR3 in amino acids: CASSLGRSGELFF. In DNA form, the CDR3 reads TGTGCCAGCAGCTTAGGCCGATCCGGGGAGCTGTTTTTT.